One sample yielded the 17 T cell receptor beta chains listed below, sequenced in a study of shared clonotypes between healthy human individuals. TCRdb's copy holds only in-frame clones and misses some; the assay was immunoSEQ multiplex PCR. The data show more than 2 million clones, with approximately 94% seen just once and around 0.13% held by the top ten. The specimen was naive CD4+ T cells sorted from blood. The subset is: CD45RA+ positively selected. The receptors here all came from a man aged 18-30 years in good health.

This chain uses TRBV7-9 with TRBJ1-1, with a weak D call TRBD1 (6 bases). This CDR3 is 14 amino acids long. The germline CDR1 and CDR2 sequences are SEHNR and FQNEAQ (reference sequence). V was clipped by 5 bases and J by 0 bases, with 10 bases between them. Here the CDR3 reads CASSRGQLNTEAFF. The CDR3 DNA sequence: TGTGCCAGCAGCCGTGGACAGTTGAACACTGAAGCTTTCTTT.

Comment on this clone: Other DNA sequences within the sample encode an identical CDR3. V is TRBV5-1 and J is TRBJ2-5, with D maybe TRBD1 (5 bases). Germline values: CDR1 SGHRS, CDR2 YFSETQ. CDR3 size: 15 residues. Trimming took 0 bases from V and 1 from J, leaving 10 bases between them. In DNA, the CDR3 is TGCGCCAGCAGCTTGGATACAGGCCCCCAAGAGACCCAGTACTTC. Encoded protein: CASSLDTGPQETQYF.

The rearrangement joins TRBV5-6 to TRBJ2-2, with 7 bases matching TRBD1. Per the germline V gene, CDR1 is SGHDT and CDR2 is YYEEEE. The V and J ends lost 5 bases and 3 bases, in that order; junction bases with no gene match: 4. The CDR3 is 14 residues long. The CDR3 is CASRQGSDTGELFF. The CDR3 coding sequence is TGTGCCAGCAGACAGGGGTCGGACACCGGGGAGCTGTTTTTT.

The rearrangement joins TRBV25-1 to TRBJ2-5; D is possibly TRBD2 (7 bases). Germline lookup yields CDR1 MGHDK and CDR2 SYGVNS. The V and J ends lost 6 bases and 4 bases respectively, with 15 bases between them. The length of the CDR3 is 14 residues. The CDR3 DNA sequence: TGTGCCAGCAGCCCTGGGGGGGCGCGAGAGACCCAGTACTTC. Its protein is CASSPGGARETQYF.

The table lists this clone with a count of one. The chain carries TRBV9 and TRBJ2-7; 7 positions match TRBD2. Per the germline V gene, CDR1 is SGDLS and CDR2 is YYNGEE. With V trimmed by 0 bases and J by 5 bases, 11 bases remained unmatched. CDR3 size: 16 residues. The CDR3, as DNA: TGTGCCAGCAGCGTAGAGTCGGGTCTGGCGGGGGACGAGCAGTACTTC. Encoded protein: CASSVESGLAGDEQYF.

About this clone itself: Other DNA sequences within the sample encode an identical CDR3. J is TRBJ1-5 and V is TRBV6-1; D not certain. Looked up from germline, CDR1 is MNHNS and CDR2 is SASEGT. The ends were cut back, 4 bases at V and 0 bases at J, with 7 bases in the middle. CDR3 length equals 14 residues. CDR3: CASSGSYSNQPQHF. Written as DNA, the CDR3 is TGTGCCAGCAGTGGGTCTTATAGCAATCAGCCCCAGCATTTT.

CDR3 residues: CASSVAGSTEAFF. As DNA, the CDR3 is TGCGCCAGCAGCGTGGCAGGGTCCACTGAAGCTTTCTTT. The rearrangement links TRBV5-1 to TRBJ1-1, with D possibly being TRBD1 (5 bases). With 4 bases removed from V and 4 bases from J, the gap between germline ends came to 11 bases. Germline CDR1 SGHRS, CDR2 YFSETQ. The CDR3 contains 13 residues.

The chain couples TRBV30 to TRBJ2-3; possibly TRBD2 for D (6 bases). V shed 3 bases and J shed 3 bases, with 16 bases lying between them. The CDR3 has 15 amino acids. Germline V lookup: CDR1 GTSNPN, CDR2 SVGIG (reference sequence). The CDR3 coding sequence is TGTGCCTGGAGGAAAACGGGAGCGAGGACAGATACGCAGTATTTT. Translating gives CAWRKTGARTDTQYF.

The chain joins TRBV18 to TRBJ2-2; D is undetermined. V lost 3 bases, J lost 6 bases, and 14 bases lay in between. The CDR3 runs 15 residues. Germline values: CDR1 KGHSH, CDR2 LQKENI. CDR3 bases: TGTGCCAGCTCACCGGCTAGGAGTGGACCCGGGGAGCTGTTTTTT. This translates into CASSPARSGPGELFF.

J is TRBJ1-1 and V is TRBV5-1; 10 nucleotides line up with TRBD1. J lost 5 bases, V lost 6 bases, and 7 bases had no gene match. Germline V gives CDR1 SGHRS, CDR2 YFSETQ. The CDR3 totals 14 residues. CDR3 region: CASTGQGIGTEAFF. The CDR3 DNA is TGCGCCAGCACGGGACAGGGGATTGGGACTGAAGCTTTCTTT. The full variable domain, completed using reference TRBV5-1 and TRBJ1-1, is KAGVTQTPRYLIKTRGQQVTLSCSPISGHRSVSWYQQTPGQGLQFLFEYFSETQRNKGNFPGRFSGRQFSNSRSEMNVSTLELGDSALYLCASTGQGIGTEAFFGQGTRLTVV.

As for this clone: Other DNA variants within this sample encode the same CDR3. V gene TRBV2 combines with J gene TRBJ1-2; D perhaps matches TRBD1 (6 bases). Germline-derived CDR1 and CDR2 are SNHLY and FYNNEI. This CDR3 region has 12 residues. Trimming took off 8 bases at V and 4 bases at J, with 11 bases between the two ends. The chain's CDR3 is CASRTGSYGYTF. The CDR3 DNA reads as TGTGCCAGCCGTACAGGGTCCTATGGCTACACCTTC.

The genes are TRBV18 and TRBJ1-2, with TRBD1 matching 7 bases. This CDR3 spans 13 amino acids. V was clipped by 2 bases and J by 7 bases; unmatched bases: 4. Germline V gene lookup returns CDR1 KGHSH and CDR2 LQKENI. CDR3 sequence: CASSPDRDFGYTF. The CDR3 bases are TGTGCCAGCTCACCAGACAGGGATTTTGGCTACACCTTC.

Written as DNA, the CDR3 is TGTGCCACCAATTTAGGGAACACCGGGGAGCTGTTTTTT. Translated, it gives CATNLGNTGELFF. J is TRBJ2-2 and V is TRBV28; no clear D gene. The V end lost 10 bases, the J end lost 1 base, and 10 bases lay between the germline ends. The CDR3 spans 13 residues. CDR1 and CDR2 (germline): MDHEN, SYDVKM. Full variable domain (remainder filled in from reference TRBV28 and TRBJ2-2): DVKVTQSSRYLVKRTGEKVFLECVQDMDHENMFWYRQDPGLGLRLIYFSYDVKMKEKGDIPEGYSVSREKKERFSLILESASTNQTSMYLCATNLGNTGELFFGEGSRLTVL.

The V call is TRBV28, the J call TRBJ2-7; D is unresolved. V lost 6 bases, J lost 2 bases, and 8 bases lay in between. This CDR3 spans 12 amino acids. From germline, CDR1 is MDHEN and CDR2 SYDVKM. The chain's CDR3 is CASSHLAYEQYF. Here the CDR3 DNA reads TGTGCCAGCAGCCACCTGGCCTACGAGCAGTACTTC. The full variable domain, completed using reference TRBV28 and TRBJ2-7, is DVKVTQSSRYLVKRTGEKVFLECVQDMDHENMFWYRQDPGLGLRLIYFSYDVKMKEKGDIPEGYSVSREKKERFSLILESASTNQTSMYLCASSHLAYEQYFGPGTRLTVT.

V usage is TRBV5-1 and J usage is TRBJ2-7; D remains unclear. Trimming took off 4 bases at V and 3 bases at J, with 14 bases between the two ends. Germline CDR1 and CDR2: SGHRS and YFSETQ. The CDR3 extends over 14 amino acids. DNA of the CDR3: TGCGCCAGCAGCGTCGGCGACCGGTACTACGAGCAGTACTTC. Its protein product is CASSVGDRYYEQYF.

This chain joins TRBV6-1 and TRBJ1-3; D is undetermined. This CDR3 has 13 residues. Germline V gene lookup returns CDR1 MNHNS and CDR2 SASEGT. V shed 6 bases and J shed 0 bases, with 6 bases lying between them. The DNA for the CDR3 is TGTGCCAGCAGCACACACTCTGGAAACACCATATATTTT. It codes for CASSTHSGNTIYF.

J is TRBJ1-6 and V is TRBV2; D is possibly TRBD1 (5 bases). Trimming removed 7 bases at V and 4 bases at J, with 8 bases between. Germline loops: CDR1 SNHLY, CDR2 FYNNEI. The CDR3 runs to 13 residues. CDR3 region: CASNGAYNSPLHF. The CDR3 coding sequence is TGTGCCAGCAATGGGGCTTATAATTCACCCCTCCACTTT.